The clone carrying this T cell receptor (beta chain) was counted between two and nine times. The antigen is undetermined. For the donor in question, CMV serostatus went unrecorded. This sample stems from a study of cytomegalovirus exposure and HLA in healthy donors. General study points: Later work found most CMV-associated TCR beta chains apparently HLA-restricted. Previous analysis showed most TCR beta V segments were productive about 90% or about 30% of the time.

The PCR was carried out with 60 Vbeta primers and 13 Jbeta primers. Libraries were prepared by immunoSEQ multiplex PCR; TCRdb keeps only in-frame clonotypes and omits some of them. The data show some 130,000 clones, around 63% seen once. Sequenced sample: PBMCs. The sequence came from a human donor in good health.

The DNA of the CDR3 is TGTGCCAGCAGCGTAGGAGAACTTGGCAATGAGCAGTTCTTC. Its protein product is CASSVGELGNEQFF. The chain recombines TRBV9 with TRBJ2-1; D remains ambiguous. From germline, CDR1 is SGDLS and CDR2 YYNGEE. The CDR3 loop spans 14 amino acids. Trimming left V 0 bases short and J 6 bases short, with 10 bases between.